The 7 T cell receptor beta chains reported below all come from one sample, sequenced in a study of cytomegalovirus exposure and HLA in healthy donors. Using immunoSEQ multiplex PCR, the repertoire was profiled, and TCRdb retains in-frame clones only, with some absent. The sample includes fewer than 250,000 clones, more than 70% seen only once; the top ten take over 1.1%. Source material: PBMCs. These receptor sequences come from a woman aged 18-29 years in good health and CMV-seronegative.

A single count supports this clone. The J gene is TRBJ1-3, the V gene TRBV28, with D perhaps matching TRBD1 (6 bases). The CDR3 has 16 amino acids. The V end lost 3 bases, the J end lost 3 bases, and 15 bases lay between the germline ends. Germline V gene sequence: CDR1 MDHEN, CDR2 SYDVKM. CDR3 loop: CASSLVGDKVGNTIYF. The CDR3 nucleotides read TGTGCCAGCAGTTTGGTAGGGGACAAAGTTGGAAACACCATATATTTT.

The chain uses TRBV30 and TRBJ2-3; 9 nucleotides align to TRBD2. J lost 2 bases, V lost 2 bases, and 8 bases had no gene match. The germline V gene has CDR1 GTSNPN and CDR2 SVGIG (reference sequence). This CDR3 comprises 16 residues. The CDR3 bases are TGTGCCTGGAGTAAAAGGTCTAGCGGGGCCACAGATACGCAGTATTTT. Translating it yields CAWSKRSSGATDTQYF.

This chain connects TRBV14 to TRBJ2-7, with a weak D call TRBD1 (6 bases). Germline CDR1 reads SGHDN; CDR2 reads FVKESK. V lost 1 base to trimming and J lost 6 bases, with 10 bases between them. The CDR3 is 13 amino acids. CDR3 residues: CASSQARGGEQYF. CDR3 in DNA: TGTGCCAGCAGCCAAGCCAGGGGCGGCGAGCAGTACTTC.

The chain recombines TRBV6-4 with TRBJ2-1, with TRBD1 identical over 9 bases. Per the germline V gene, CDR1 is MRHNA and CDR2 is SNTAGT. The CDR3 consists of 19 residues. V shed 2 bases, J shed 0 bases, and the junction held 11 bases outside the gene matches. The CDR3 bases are TGTGCCAGCAGTGACAAGTGGACAGGGGTGTACAGCTCCTACAATGAGCAGTTCTTC. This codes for CASSDKWTGVYSSYNEQFF.

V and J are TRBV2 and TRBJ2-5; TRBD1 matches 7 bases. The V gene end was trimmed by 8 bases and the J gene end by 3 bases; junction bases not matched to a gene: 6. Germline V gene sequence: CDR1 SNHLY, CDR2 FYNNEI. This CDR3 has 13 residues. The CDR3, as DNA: TGTGCCAGCTACGGACAGGTTAAAGAGACCCAGTACTTC. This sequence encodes CASYGQVKETQYF.

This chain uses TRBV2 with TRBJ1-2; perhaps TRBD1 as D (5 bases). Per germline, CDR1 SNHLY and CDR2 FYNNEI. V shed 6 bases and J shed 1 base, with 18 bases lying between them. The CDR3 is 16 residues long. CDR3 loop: CASSMGRDGLNYGYTF. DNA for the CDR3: TGTGCCAGCAGCATGGGGAGGGACGGCCTTAACTATGGCTACACCTTC.

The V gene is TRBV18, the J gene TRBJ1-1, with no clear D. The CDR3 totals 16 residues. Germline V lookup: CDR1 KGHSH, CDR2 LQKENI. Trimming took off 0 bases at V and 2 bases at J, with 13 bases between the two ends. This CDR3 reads CASSPPSGGVNTEAFF. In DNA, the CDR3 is TGTGCCAGCTCACCACCTAGCGGTGGCGTTAACACTGAAGCTTTCTTT.